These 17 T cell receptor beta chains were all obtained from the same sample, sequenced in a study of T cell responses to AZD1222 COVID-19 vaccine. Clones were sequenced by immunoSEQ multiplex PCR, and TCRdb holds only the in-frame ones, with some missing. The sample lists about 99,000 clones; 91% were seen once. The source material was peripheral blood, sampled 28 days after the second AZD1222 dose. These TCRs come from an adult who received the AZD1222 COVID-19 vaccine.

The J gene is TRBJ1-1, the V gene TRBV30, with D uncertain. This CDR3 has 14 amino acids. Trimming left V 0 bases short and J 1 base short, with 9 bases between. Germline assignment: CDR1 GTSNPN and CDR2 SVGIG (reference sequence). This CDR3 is CAWSVLPWNTEAFF. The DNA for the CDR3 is TGTGCCTGGAGTGTACTTCCGTGGAACACTGAAGCTTTCTTT.

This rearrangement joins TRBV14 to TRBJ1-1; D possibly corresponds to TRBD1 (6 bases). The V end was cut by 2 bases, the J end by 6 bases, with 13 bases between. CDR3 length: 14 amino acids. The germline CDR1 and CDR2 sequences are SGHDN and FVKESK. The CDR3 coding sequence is TGTGCCAGCAGCCAAAACAGGGCGGGGGCTGAAGCTTTCTTT. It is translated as CASSQNRAGAEAFF. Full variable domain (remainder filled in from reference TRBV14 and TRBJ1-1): EAGVTQFPSHSVIEKGQTVTLRCDPISGHDNLYWYRRVMGKEIKFLLHFVKESKQDESGMPNNRFLAERTGGTYSTLKVQPAELEDSGVYFCASSQNRAGAEAFFGQGTRLTVV.

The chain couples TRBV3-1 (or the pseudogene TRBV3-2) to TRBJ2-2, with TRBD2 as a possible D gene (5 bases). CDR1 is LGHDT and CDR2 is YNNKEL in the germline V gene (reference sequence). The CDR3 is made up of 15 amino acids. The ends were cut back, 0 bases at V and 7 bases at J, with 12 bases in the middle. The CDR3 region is CASSQEGRVGGELFF. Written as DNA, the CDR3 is TGTGCCAGCAGCCAAGAAGGGCGGGTTGGCGGGGAGCTGTTTTTT.

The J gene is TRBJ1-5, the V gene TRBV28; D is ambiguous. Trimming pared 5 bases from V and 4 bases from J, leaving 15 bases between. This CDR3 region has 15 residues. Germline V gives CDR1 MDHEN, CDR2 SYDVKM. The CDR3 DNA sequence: TGTGCCAGCAGTATACCGACGGGTGGGAATCAGCCCCAGCATTTT. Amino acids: CASSIPTGGNQPQHF.

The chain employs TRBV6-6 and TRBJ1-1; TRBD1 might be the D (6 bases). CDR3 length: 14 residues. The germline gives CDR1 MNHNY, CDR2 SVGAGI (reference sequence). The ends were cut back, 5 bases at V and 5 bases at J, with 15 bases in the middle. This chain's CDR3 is CASSKQGEGTEAFF. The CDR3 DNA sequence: TGTGCCAGCAGTAAACAGGGCGAGGGAACTGAAGCTTTCTTT.

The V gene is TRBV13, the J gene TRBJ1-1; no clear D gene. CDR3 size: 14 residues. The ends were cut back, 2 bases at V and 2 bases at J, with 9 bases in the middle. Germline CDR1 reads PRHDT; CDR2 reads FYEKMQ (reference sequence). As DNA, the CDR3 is TGTGCCAGCAGCTTATATGGAGCCAACACTGAAGCTTTCTTT. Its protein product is CASSLYGANTEAFF.

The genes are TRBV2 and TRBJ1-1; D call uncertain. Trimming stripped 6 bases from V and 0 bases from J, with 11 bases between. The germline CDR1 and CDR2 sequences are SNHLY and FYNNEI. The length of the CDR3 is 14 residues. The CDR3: CASSIMQMNTEAFF. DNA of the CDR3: TGTGCCAGCAGCATAATGCAGATGAACACTGAAGCTTTCTTT.

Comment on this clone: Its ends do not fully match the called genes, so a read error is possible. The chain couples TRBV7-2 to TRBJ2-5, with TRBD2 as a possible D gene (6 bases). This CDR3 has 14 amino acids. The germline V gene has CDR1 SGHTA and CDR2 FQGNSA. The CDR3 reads CASSLAAGRETQYF. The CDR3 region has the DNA TGTGCCAGCAGCCTAGCCGCCGGGAGAGAGACCCAGTACTTC.

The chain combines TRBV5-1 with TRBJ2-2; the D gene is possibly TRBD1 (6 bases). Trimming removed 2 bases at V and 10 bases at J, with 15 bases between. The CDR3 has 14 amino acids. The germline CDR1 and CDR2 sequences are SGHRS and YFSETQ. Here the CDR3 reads CASSFQGMAAELFF. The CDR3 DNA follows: TGCGCCAGCAGCTTCCAGGGGATGGCGGCGGAGCTGTTTTTT.

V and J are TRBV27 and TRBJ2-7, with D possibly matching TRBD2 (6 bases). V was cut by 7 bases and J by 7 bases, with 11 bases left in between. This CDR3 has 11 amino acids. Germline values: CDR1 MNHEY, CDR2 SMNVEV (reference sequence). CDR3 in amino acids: CASTLGGEQYF. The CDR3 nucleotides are TGTGCCAGCACCTTAGGAGGGGAGCAGTACTTC.

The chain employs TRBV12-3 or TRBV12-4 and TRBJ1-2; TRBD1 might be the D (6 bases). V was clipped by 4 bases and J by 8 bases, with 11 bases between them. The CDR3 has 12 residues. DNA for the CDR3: TGTGCCAGCAGTTCGAGAGGGGGAGGCTACACCTTC. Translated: CASSSRGGGYTF.

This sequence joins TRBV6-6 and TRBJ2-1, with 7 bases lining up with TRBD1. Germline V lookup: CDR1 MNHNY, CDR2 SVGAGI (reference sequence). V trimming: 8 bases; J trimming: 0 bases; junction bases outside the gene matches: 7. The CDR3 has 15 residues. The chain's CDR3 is CASDPGGSSYNEQFF. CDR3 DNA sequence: TGTGCCAGCGATCCAGGGGGTAGCTCCTACAATGAGCAGTTCTTC.

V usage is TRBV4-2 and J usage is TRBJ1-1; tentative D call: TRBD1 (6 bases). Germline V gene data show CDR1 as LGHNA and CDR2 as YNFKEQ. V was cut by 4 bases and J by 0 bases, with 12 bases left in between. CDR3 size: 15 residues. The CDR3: CASSPSGDMNTEAFF. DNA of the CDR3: TGTGCCAGCAGCCCTTCAGGGGACATGAACACTGAAGCTTTCTTT.

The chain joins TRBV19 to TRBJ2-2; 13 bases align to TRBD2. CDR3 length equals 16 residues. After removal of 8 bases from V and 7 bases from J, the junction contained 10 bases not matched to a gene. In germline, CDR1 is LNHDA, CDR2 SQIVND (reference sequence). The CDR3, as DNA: TGTGCCAGTCGACTAGCGGGAGGATATAGGGGCGGGGAGCTGTTTTTT. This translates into CASRLAGGYRGGELFF.

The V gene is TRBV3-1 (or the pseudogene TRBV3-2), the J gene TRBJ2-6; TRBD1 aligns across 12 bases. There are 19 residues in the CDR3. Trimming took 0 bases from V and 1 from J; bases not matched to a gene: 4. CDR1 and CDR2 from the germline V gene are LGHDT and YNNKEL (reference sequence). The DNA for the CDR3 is TGTGCCAGCAGCCAAGATGGGACAGGGGGCGCGTCTGGGGCCAACGTCCTGACTTTC. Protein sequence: CASSQDGTGGASGANVLTF.

CDR3: CSASGGPGELFF. The CDR3 DNA reads as TGCAGTGCCAGTGGAGGGCCCGGGGAGCTGTTTTTT. This sequence joins TRBV20-1 and TRBJ2-2; TRBD2 might be the D (6 bases). From germline, CDR1 is DFQATT and CDR2 SNEGSKA (reference sequence). V was shortened by 6 bases and J by 6 bases, with 11 bases between the two germline ends. The CDR3 runs 12 residues.

As DNA, the CDR3 is TGCGCCAGCAGCTCGGAGTACAGGGGCGGAATCAACTATGGCTACACCTTC. It specifies CASSSEYRGGINYGYTF. The genes are TRBV5-1 and TRBJ1-2, with 7 nucleotides matching TRBD1. Per the germline V gene, CDR1 is SGHRS and CDR2 is YFSETQ. The CDR3 extends over 17 amino acids. V dropped 3 bases and J dropped 2; count of bases not matched to a gene: 13.